This TCR beta chain emerged from a study of OX40 agonist ivuxolimab in advanced cancers. Concerning the study at large: Ivuxolimab, which targeted the costimulatory receptor OX40 (CD134), was an agonistic, fully human IgG2 monoclonal antibody. The purpose of peripheral TCRbeta sequencing was to test whether ivuxolimab changed TCR sequence diversity and led to clonal T-cell expansion. A male proportion of around 80% and a mean age of approximately 62 years, ranging from 23 to 79, were recorded for the dose-escalation cohort. Patients were allowed to have had prior anti-PD-1, anti-PD-L1 or anti-CTLA-4 therapy, and approximately 40% of the dose-escalation patients had been treated with checkpoint inhibitors. Partial responses occurred in three dose-escalation patients: two with cutaneous melanoma and one with hepatocellular carcinoma. Intravenous ivuxolimab was administered to patients every 2 weeks at six dose levels: 0.01, 0.1, 0.3, 1.5, 3 and 10 mg/kg. Of the roughly 50 dose-escalation patients, hepatocellular carcinoma was present in approximately 20, melanoma in approximately 15, renal cell carcinoma in 9 and head and neck cancer in 9. The paper describes the monotherapy dose-escalation part (N = 52 patients) of the phase I trial of ivuxolimab. General study outcomes and caveats: After ivuxolimab, more expanded clones were found on average in CD8+ T cells than in CD4+ T cells. Low levels of normalized T-cell clonal expansion were also seen in some patients who did not respond. At doses of 0.1 to 3.0 mg/kg, clonal expansion of both CD4+ and CD8+ T cells in blood was seen between baseline and week 6. The antigen specificity of the clonally expanded peripheral T cells was not determined. In the 0.1-3.0 mg/kg groups, partial responders were among the patients with the lowest normalized peripheral clonal expansion, particularly in CD8+ T cells.

This clone was counted between two and nine times. The antigen it binds to is not known. No clone much larger than this one lies a single base away; base qualities are absent. Genomic DNA was extracted from sorted cells for sequencing of the TCRbeta CDR3 region. The immunoSEQ Assay was used to sequence the TCRbeta CDR3 regions. Sourced from immuneACCESS, this table was stored by TCRdb with only in-frame sequences that have V and J called. A share of the clones is absent; for the studies checked, an unresolved V gene accounts for under half, and the remainder has no known explanation. The sample table contains 50,000 to 85,000 clones; only one count was recorded for 83% of them. About 2.5% of the sample rests with the top ten. The trial excluded patients who had a history of autoimmune disease or were on systemic immunosuppression. Peripheral blood for TCR sequencing was drawn from every dose cohort at baseline, at cycle 4 day 1 and at cycle 7 day 1. Samples were obtained from an open-label, multicenter, first-in-human phase I dose-escalation trial of ivuxolimab. Adults with locally advanced or metastatic melanoma, renal cell, hepatocellular, or head and neck squamous cell carcinoma were enrolled in the trial. Before TCR sequencing, CD4+ T cells and CD8+ T cells from peripheral blood were sorted into separate populations.

Counted from cysteine to phenylalanine, this CDR3 has 15 amino acids. The sequence is cut down to CDR3 DNA, 45 bases in frame from base 1. V gives up 6 bases and J gives up 0 bases, and the segment between their germline ends measures 12 bases. From the germline V gene, CDR1 is SGHTA and CDR2 is FQGNSA. This sample comprised CD4+ or CD8+ T cells sorted from blood, obtained in a trial of the OX40 agonist ivuxolimab. This receptor was taken from an adult with an advanced solid tumor such as melanoma, head and neck, liver or kidney cancer. The chain joins TRBV7-2 to TRBJ2-1, and TRBD2 may be the D gene, going by 6 matching bases. The CDR3 protein: CASRRSGPSYNEQFF. The DNA sequence is TGTGCCAGCAGAAGAAGCGGGCCCTCCTACAATGAGCAGTTCTTC.